The rows below give T cell receptor beta chains drawn from one sample of a study of response to subunit inactivated influenza vaccine. One entry per CDR3 protein, called by TCRdb with MiXCR from the RT-PCR reads. The table shows about 620,000 distinct CDR3 sequences, with 10% to 12% occurring only once. These data were also reused for a study on T cells expressing NK-cell markers.

The starting material was PBMCs from blood, obtained on the day of vaccination. The receptors shown here come from a man aged 45-60 years who received an inactivated influenza vaccine. Both conserved end residues are part of each CDR3. D genes are given only for firm matches. Not every row has a clone size; where given, it reads once, few, many or a size class.

CDR3aa: CAWSVHRRLSYEQYF; CDR3nt: TGTGCCTGGAGTGTACATAGACGATTATCCTACGAGCAGTACTTC; j_gene: TRBJ2-7; v_gene: TRBV30; d_gene: NA; abundance: NA
CDR3aa: CASSVLASSYEQYF; CDR3nt: TGTGCCAGCAGTGTGTTAGCGAGCTCCTACGAGCAGTACTTC; j_gene: TRBJ2-7; v_gene: TRBV25-1; d_gene: NA; abundance: NA
CDR3aa: CASSPGTWETQYF; CDR3nt: TGCGCCAGCAGCCCAGGGACCTGGGAGACCCAGTACTTC; j_gene: TRBJ2-5; v_gene: TRBV5-1; d_gene: NA; abundance: many
CDR3aa: CASSQGLAGASTDTQYF; CDR3nt: TGTGCCAGCAGCCAGGGACTAGCGGGAGCGTCCACAGATACGCAGTATTTT; j_gene: TRBJ2-3; v_gene: TRBV4-2; d_gene: TRBD2; abundance: NA
CDR3aa: CASSLPTGGGTEAFF; CDR3nt: TGTGCCAGCAGCCTACCGACAGGGGGCGGCACTGAAGCTTTCTTT; j_gene: TRBJ1-1; v_gene: TRBV7-2; d_gene: TRBD1; abundance: few
CDR3aa: CASSLAGGPPDTQYF; CDR3nt: TGTGCCAGCAGTTTAGCGGGGGGGCCGCCAGATACGCAGTATTTT; j_gene: TRBJ2-3; v_gene: TRBV11-2; d_gene: TRBD2; abundance: many
CDR3aa: CSARGEREKLFF; CDR3nt: TGCAGTGCTAGGGGGGAACGAGAAAAACTGTTTTTT; j_gene: TRBJ1-4; v_gene: TRBV20-1; d_gene: NA; abundance: NA
CDR3aa: CSARVGDLYGYTF; CDR3nt: TGCAGTGCTAGAGTAGGGGATCTCTATGGCTACACCTTC; j_gene: TRBJ1-2; v_gene: TRBV20-1; d_gene: NA; abundance: NA
CDR3aa: CSAVQGYHNEQFF; CDR3nt: TGCAGTGCTGTACAGGGATACCACAATGAGCAGTTCTTC; j_gene: TRBJ2-1; v_gene: TRBV20-1; d_gene: NA; abundance: many
CDR3aa: CASSRDRVNQPQHF; CDR3nt: TGTGCCAGCAGCCGGGACAGGGTGAATCAGCCCCAGCATTTT; j_gene: TRBJ1-5; v_gene: TRBV12-3/TRBV12-4; d_gene: TRBD1; abundance: few
CDR3aa: CASSPWEGGELFF; CDR3nt: TGTGCCAGCAGCCCCTGGGAGGGCGGGGAGCTGTTTTTT; j_gene: TRBJ2-2; v_gene: TRBV9; d_gene: TRBD2; abundance: few
CDR3aa: CSVGATEAFF; CDR3nt: TGCAGCGTCGGAGCGACTGAAGCTTTCTTT; j_gene: TRBJ1-1; v_gene: TRBV29-1; d_gene: NA; abundance: many
CDR3aa: CSALGPAEETQYF; CDR3nt: TGCAGCGCCCTTGGGCCGGCGGAAGAGACCCAGTACTTC; j_gene: TRBJ2-5; v_gene: TRBV29-1; d_gene: NA; abundance: few
CDR3aa: CSASPGQANEKLFF; CDR3nt: TGCAGTGCCTCGCCCGGACAGGCTAATGAAAAACTGTTTTTT; j_gene: TRBJ1-4; v_gene: TRBV20-1; d_gene: TRBD1; abundance: few
CDR3aa: CASSLGGESDTHYF; CDR3nt: TGTGCCAGCAGCTTAGGGGGCGAATCAGATACGCATTATTTT; j_gene: TRBJ2-3; v_gene: TRBV7-2; d_gene: NA; abundance: NA
CDR3aa: CASSPGLQTYEQYF; CDR3nt: TGTGCCAGCAGCCCCGGACTACAAACCTACGAGCAGTACTTC; j_gene: TRBJ2-7; v_gene: TRBV7-2; d_gene: NA; abundance: many
CDR3aa: CASSQGLAISYEQYF; CDR3nt: TGTGCCAGCAGCCAGGGACTAGCGATCTCCTACGAGCAGTACTTC; j_gene: TRBJ2-7; v_gene: TRBV6-1; d_gene: TRBD2; abundance: NA
CDR3aa: CSARMFLAGPGDTQYF; CDR3nt: TGCAGTGCTAGAATGTTCCTAGCGGGACCGGGGGATACGCAGTATTTT; j_gene: TRBJ2-3; v_gene: TRBV20-1; d_gene: TRBD2; abundance: NA
CDR3aa: CASSYRENEKLFF; CDR3nt: TGTGCCAGCAGTTATCGGGAGAATGAAAAACTGTTTTTT; j_gene: TRBJ1-4; v_gene: TRBV6-6; d_gene: NA; abundance: few
CDR3aa: CASSPLGQGQNIQYF; CDR3nt: TGTGCCAGCTCACCATTGGGACAGGGGCAAAACATTCAGTACTTC; j_gene: TRBJ2-4; v_gene: TRBV18; d_gene: TRBD1; abundance: NA
CDR3aa: CASTSGDSPLHF; CDR3nt: TGTGCCAGCACCTCGGGCGATTCACCCCTCCACTTT; j_gene: TRBJ1-6; v_gene: TRBV7-6; d_gene: NA; abundance: few
CDR3aa: CASSLVETRVDEQYF; CDR3nt: TGCGCCAGCAGCTTGGTGGAGACTCGGGTGGACGAGCAGTACTTC; j_gene: TRBJ2-7; v_gene: TRBV5-1; d_gene: NA; abundance: NA
CDR3aa: CSARLAGRTDTQYF; CDR3nt: TGCAGTGCTAGGCTAGCGGGCCGCACAGATACGCAGTATTTT; j_gene: TRBJ2-3; v_gene: TRBV20-1; d_gene: TRBD2; abundance: NA
CDR3aa: CASSPAGTGVGYGYTF; CDR3nt: TGTGCCAGCTCACCCGCCGGGACGGGCGTCGGCTATGGCTACACCTTC; j_gene: TRBJ1-2; v_gene: TRBV18; d_gene: NA; abundance: NA
CDR3aa: CASSGGQGLGNEQFF; CDR3nt: TGTGCCAGCAGCGGCGGACAGGGTTTGGGCAATGAGCAGTTCTTC; j_gene: TRBJ2-1; v_gene: TRBV5-4; d_gene: TRBD1; abundance: few
CDR3aa: CASSFRGGLGIQYF; CDR3nt: TGTGCCAGCAGTTTCAGAGGAGGGCTTGGCATTCAGTACTTC; j_gene: TRBJ2-4; v_gene: TRBV27; d_gene: NA; abundance: few
CDR3aa: CSASTSGRGEQFF; CDR3nt: TGCAGTGCTAGCACTAGCGGGAGGGGTGAGCAGTTCTTC; j_gene: TRBJ2-1; v_gene: TRBV20-1; d_gene: TRBD2; abundance: NA
CDR3aa: CSVSHLAGYNEQFF; CDR3nt: TGCAGCGTCAGCCACTTAGCGGGCTACAATGAGCAGTTCTTC; j_gene: TRBJ2-1; v_gene: TRBV29-1; d_gene: TRBD2; abundance: NA
CDR3aa: CASSESSRDGEQFF; CDR3nt: TGTGCCAGCAGCGAGAGTTCAAGGGATGGGGAGCAGTTCTTC; j_gene: TRBJ2-1; v_gene: TRBV9; d_gene: NA; abundance: few
CDR3aa: CASSLLFRDTGELFF; CDR3nt: TGTGCCAGCAGCTTATTATTTAGGGACACCGGGGAGCTGTTTTTT; j_gene: TRBJ2-2; v_gene: TRBV7-2; d_gene: NA; abundance: NA
CDR3aa: CATSEGTAGNTIYF; CDR3nt: TGTGCCACCAGCGAGGGGACAGCTGGAAACACCATATATTTT; j_gene: TRBJ1-3; v_gene: TRBV10-3; d_gene: TRBD1; abundance: few
CDR3aa: CASSMGPQGALLSYEQYF; CDR3nt: TGTGCCAGTAGTATGGGCCCCCAGGGGGCACTCCTCTCCTACGAGCAGTACTTC; j_gene: TRBJ2-7; v_gene: TRBV19; d_gene: TRBD1; abundance: NA
CDR3aa: CASSLGSGGLTDTQYF; CDR3nt: TGCGCCAGCAGCTTGGGCTCGGGGGGCCTCACAGATACGCAGTATTTT; j_gene: TRBJ2-3; v_gene: TRBV5-1; d_gene: NA; abundance: few
CDR3aa: CATSDPGLAGGDIETQYF; CDR3nt: TGTGCCACCAGTGACCCGGGACTAGCAGGAGGGGATATCGAGACCCAGTACTTC; j_gene: TRBJ2-5; v_gene: TRBV24-1; d_gene: TRBD2; abundance: few
CDR3aa: CASRLRAGNYGYTF; CDR3nt: TGTGCCAGCAGACTCCGGGCAGGTAACTATGGCTACACCTTC; j_gene: TRBJ1-2; v_gene: TRBV3-1; d_gene: NA; abundance: NA
CDR3aa: CASSSLGGYNEQFF; CDR3nt: TGTGCCAGCAGCTCATTAGGCGGATACAATGAGCAGTTCTTC; j_gene: TRBJ2-1; v_gene: TRBV7-9; d_gene: NA; abundance: NA
CDR3aa: CASTLAGPSYEQYF; CDR3nt: TGTGCCAGCACCTTGGCAGGGCCCTCCTACGAGCAGTACTTC; j_gene: TRBJ2-7; v_gene: TRBV2; d_gene: NA; abundance: NA
CDR3aa: CASSQVPWTGGAYEQYF; CDR3nt: TGCGCCAGCAGCCAGGTGCCATGGACAGGGGGAGCCTACGAGCAGTACTTC; j_gene: TRBJ2-7; v_gene: TRBV4-1; d_gene: TRBD1; abundance: few
CDR3aa: CASSEVEAFF; CDR3nt: TGTGCCAGTTCAGAGGTGGAAGCTTTCTTT; j_gene: TRBJ1-1; v_gene: TRBV7-9; d_gene: NA; abundance: few
CDR3aa: CSARDASRGSDTQYF; CDR3nt: TGCAGTGCTAGAGATGCTAGCAGGGGCTCAGATACGCAGTATTTT; j_gene: TRBJ2-3; v_gene: TRBV20-1; d_gene: NA; abundance: NA
CDR3aa: CSVVGRTHTGELFF; CDR3nt: TGCAGCGTTGTAGGCAGGACTCACACCGGGGAGCTGTTTTTT; j_gene: TRBJ2-2; v_gene: TRBV29-1; d_gene: NA; abundance: many
CDR3aa: CASSSAGTSSYNEQFF; CDR3nt: TGTGCCAGCAGTTCGGCCGGGACTAGCTCCTACAATGAGCAGTTCTTC; j_gene: TRBJ2-1; v_gene: TRBV28; d_gene: TRBD2; abundance: NA
CDR3aa: CASSLPRGWDLIF; CDR3nt: TGTGCCAGCAGTTTACCCCGGGGGTGGGACCTCATCTTT; j_gene: TRBJ1-1; v_gene: TRBV12-3/TRBV12-4; d_gene: NA; abundance: many
CDR3aa: CSASQGYNEKLFF; CDR3nt: TGCAGTGCTAGCCAGGGGTATAATGAAAAACTGTTTTTT; j_gene: TRBJ1-4; v_gene: TRBV20-1; d_gene: NA; abundance: few
CDR3aa: CASSPLGKTGRSTDTQYF; CDR3nt: TGTGCCAGCTCACCACTCGGTAAAACAGGGAGAAGCACAGATACGCAGTATTTT; j_gene: TRBJ2-3; v_gene: TRBV18; d_gene: NA; abundance: few
CDR3aa: CASRQTAGGVYNEQFF; CDR3nt: TGTGCCAGTAGACAGACCGCGGGGGGGGTCTACAATGAGCAGTTCTTC; j_gene: TRBJ2-1; v_gene: TRBV19; d_gene: TRBD2; abundance: NA
CDR3aa: CSARDGTGESYEQYF; CDR3nt: TGCAGTGCTAGAGATGGGACAGGGGAGTCCTACGAGCAGTACTTC; j_gene: TRBJ2-7; v_gene: TRBV20-1; d_gene: TRBD1; abundance: many
CDR3aa: CASRRTRGLYTGELFF; CDR3nt: TGTGCCAGCAGACGTACCAGGGGACTGTACACCGGGGAGCTGTTTTTT; j_gene: TRBJ2-2; v_gene: TRBV7-8; d_gene: NA; abundance: NA
CDR3aa: CSAPPGLATYNEQFF; CDR3nt: TGCAGTGCTCCCCCGGGACTAGCGACTTACAATGAGCAGTTCTTC; j_gene: TRBJ2-1; v_gene: TRBV20-1; d_gene: TRBD2; abundance: NA
CDR3aa: CSVDTETQYF; CDR3nt: TGCAGCGTGGACACAGAGACCCAGTACTTC; j_gene: TRBJ2-5; v_gene: TRBV29-1; d_gene: NA; abundance: NA
CDR3aa: CSAAGGNGANVLTF; CDR3nt: TGCAGCGCCGCGGGGGGTAATGGGGCCAACGTCCTGACTTTC; j_gene: TRBJ2-6; v_gene: TRBV29-1; d_gene: TRBD2; abundance: few